This T cell receptor (beta chain) is drawn from a study of Graves' ophthalmopathy and Graves' hyperthyroidism. Whole-study findings and limits: Using 13 signatures, a model distinguished ophthalmopathy from stable hyperthyroidism, reaching 85% to 90% sensitivity and around 81% specificity. Clonotypes were expanded in thyroid at above 0.001 frequency, and most also appeared in blood.

As concerns this clonotype: Its antigen is not known.

Enrolled hyperthyroidism patients had a new diagnosis, a duration under 2 months, and an age of 18 to 65. Patients were left out if they had other autoimmune diseases, uncontrolled infections, pregnancy or lactation. Trimming removed 2 bases from V and 7 bases from J, with 11 bases in between. The CDR3 length is 13 residues. From germline, CDR1 is SGHVS and CDR2 FQNEAQ. RNA transcripts served as template for amplifying TCR beta CDR3 sequences. The authors performed first-round RT-PCR with HTBI primers and then a second-round multiplex PCR. One entry per CDR3 protein, called by TCRdb with MiXCR from the multiplex PCR reads. Of 900,000 to 1,200,000 distinct CDR3 sequences in the sample, 36% were seen once.

V is TRBV7-8 and J is TRBJ1-2; no firm D call. The sequenced sample was peripheral blood or thyroid tissue (not recorded which). The receptor was derived from an adult man with Graves' hyperthyroidism. CDR3 amino acids: CASSLRGLGGYTF. In DNA form, the CDR3 reads TGTGCCAGCAGCTTAAGAGGGCTTGGTGGCTACACCTTC.